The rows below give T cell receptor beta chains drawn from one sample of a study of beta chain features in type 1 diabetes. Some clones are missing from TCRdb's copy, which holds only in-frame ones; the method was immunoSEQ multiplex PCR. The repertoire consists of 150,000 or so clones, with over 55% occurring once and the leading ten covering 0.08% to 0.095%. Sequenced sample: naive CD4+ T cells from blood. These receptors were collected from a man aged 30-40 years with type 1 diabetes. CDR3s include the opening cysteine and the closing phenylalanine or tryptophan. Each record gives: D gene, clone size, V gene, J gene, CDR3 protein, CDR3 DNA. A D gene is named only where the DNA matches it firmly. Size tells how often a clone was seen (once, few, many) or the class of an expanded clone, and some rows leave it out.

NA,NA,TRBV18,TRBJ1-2,CASSPVQGMNYGYTF,TGTGCCAGCTCACCGGTCCAGGGTATGAACTATGGCTACACCTTC
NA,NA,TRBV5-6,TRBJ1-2,CASSFVDGNYGYTF,TGTGCCAGCAGCTTTGTCGACGGTAACTATGGCTACACCTTC
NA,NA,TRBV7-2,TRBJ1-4,CASSLRATNEKLFF,TGTGCCAGCAGCTTAAGGGCAACTAATGAAAAACTGTTTTTT
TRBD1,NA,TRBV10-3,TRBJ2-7,CAIRGQGRDEQYF,TGTGCCATCAGGGGACAGGGGAGGGACGAGCAGTACTTC
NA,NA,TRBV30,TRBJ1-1,CAWSGQENTEAFF,TGTGCCTGGAGTGGACAGGAGAACACTGAAGCTTTCTTT
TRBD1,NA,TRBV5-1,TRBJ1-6,CASSLEGTGNSPLHF,TGCGCCAGCAGCTTGGAAGGGACAGGGAATTCACCCCTCCACTTT
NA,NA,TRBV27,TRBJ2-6,CASSFYDGNSGANVLTF,TGTGCCAGCAGTTTCTACGACGGAAACTCTGGGGCCAACGTCCTGACTTTC
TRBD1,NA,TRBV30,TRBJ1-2,CAWSVQGADYYGYTF,TGTGCCTGGAGTGTACAGGGGGCGGACTACTATGGCTACACCTTC
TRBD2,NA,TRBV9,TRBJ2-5,CASSGLLAGQETQYF,TGTGCCAGCAGCGGACTACTAGCGGGTCAAGAGACCCAGTACTTC
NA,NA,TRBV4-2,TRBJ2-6,CASSQDWRFSGANVLTF,TGTGCCAGCAGCCAAGATTGGCGCTTCTCTGGGGCCAACGTCCTGACTTTC
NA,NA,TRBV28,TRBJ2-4,CASSPLGGPAKNIQYF,TGTGCCAGCAGTCCCCTTGGGGGGCCAGCCAAAAACATTCAGTACTTC
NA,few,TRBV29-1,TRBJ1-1,CSVGNPSGRDTEAFF,TGCAGCGTTGGGAACCCTTCCGGACGGGACACTGAAGCTTTCTTT
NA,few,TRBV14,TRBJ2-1,CASSQGDFLQFNEQFF,TGTGCCAGCAGCCAAGGGGACTTCCTACAGTTCAATGAGCAGTTCTTC
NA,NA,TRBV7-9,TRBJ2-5,CASSSSTRPQETQYF,TGTGCCAGCAGCTCCTCGACTAGGCCCCAAGAGACCCAGTACTTC
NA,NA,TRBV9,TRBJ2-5,CASSLGQSGTLQETQYF,TGTGCCAGCAGCCTTGGACAGAGTGGGACCCTCCAAGAGACCCAGTACTTC
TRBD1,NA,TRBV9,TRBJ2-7,CASSVGTGDPTDEQYF,TGTGCCAGCAGCGTAGGGACAGGGGATCCCACTGACGAGCAGTACTTC
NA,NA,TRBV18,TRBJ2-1,CASSPTLIGEQFF,TGTGCCAGCTCCCCTACCTTGATCGGTGAGCAGTTCTTC
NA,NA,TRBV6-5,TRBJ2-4,CASANGGVAKNIQYF,TGTGCCAGCGCGAATGGAGGGGTAGCCAAAAACATTCAGTACTTC
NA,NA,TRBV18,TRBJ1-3,CASSGQENGNTIYF,TGTGCCAGCTCGGGGCAGGAGAATGGAAACACCATATATTTT
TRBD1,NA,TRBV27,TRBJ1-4,CASSKTGGNEKLFF,TGTGCCAGCAGTAAAACAGGGGGGAATGAAAAACTGTTTTTT
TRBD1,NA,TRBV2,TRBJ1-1,CASSEGTGVAFF,TGTGCCAGCAGTGAAGGGACAGGGGTAGCTTTCTTT
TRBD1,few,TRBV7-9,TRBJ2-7,CASSFWTGGNPSYEQYF,TGTGCCAGCAGCTTCTGGACAGGGGGGAACCCATCCTACGAGCAGTACTTC
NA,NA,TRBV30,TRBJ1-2,CAWSVVAGKGYTF,TGTGCCTGGAGTGTAGTAGCAGGGAAGGGCTACACCTTC
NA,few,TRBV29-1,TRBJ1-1,CSVEVGLNTEAFF,TGCAGCGTTGAGGTGGGGTTGAACACTGAAGCTTTCTTT
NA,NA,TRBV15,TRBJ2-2,CATSTEVRGHGELFF,TGTGCCACCAGCACAGAGGTCCGGGGCCACGGGGAGCTGTTTTTT
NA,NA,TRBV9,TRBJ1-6,CASSVRVEGSPLHF,TGTGCCAGCAGCGTAAGGGTAGAGGGTTCACCCCTCCACTTT
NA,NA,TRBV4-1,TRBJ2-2,CASSKGGAGTGELFF,TGCGCCAGCAGTAAGGGTGGCGCGGGCACCGGGGAGCTGTTTTTT
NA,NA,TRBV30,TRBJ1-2,CAWSGTGIYGYTF,TGTGCCTGGAGTGGGACGGGGATCTATGGCTACACCTTC
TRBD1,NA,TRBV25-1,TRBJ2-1,CASSPQSTGRRGNEQFF,TGTGCCAGCAGTCCTCAGTCGACAGGACGCAGGGGGAATGAGCAGTTCTTC
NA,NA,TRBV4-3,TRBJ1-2,CASSQDLRGYTF,TGCGCCAGCAGCCAAGATCTTCGTGGCTACACCTTC
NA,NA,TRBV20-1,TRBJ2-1,CSAANEDEQFF,TGCAGTGCAGCGAATGAGGATGAGCAGTTCTTC
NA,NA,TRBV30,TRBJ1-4,CAWKGLAEKLFF,TGTGCCTGGAAGGGGTTGGCTGAAAAACTGTTTTTT
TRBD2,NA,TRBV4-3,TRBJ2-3,CASGLAGDDTQYF,TGCGCCAGCGGACTAGCGGGGGATGATACGCAGTATTTT
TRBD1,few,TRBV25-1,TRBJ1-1,CASNGQGNTEAFF,TGTGCCAGCAATGGACAGGGAAACACTGAAGCTTTCTTT
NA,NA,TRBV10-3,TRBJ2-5,CAIRGATGETQYF,TGTGCCATCAGGGGAGCAACGGGGGAGACCCAGTACTTC
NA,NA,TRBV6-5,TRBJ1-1,CASSYSSSMNTEAFF,TGTGCCAGCAGTTACTCTAGCTCCATGAACACTGAAGCTTTCTTT
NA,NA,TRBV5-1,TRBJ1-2,CASSISTHGYTF,TGCGCCAGCAGCATTTCAACACATGGCTACACCTTC
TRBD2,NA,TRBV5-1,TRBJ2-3,CASSTGLASTDTQYF,TGCGCCAGCAGCACGGGACTAGCAAGCACAGATACGCAGTATTTT
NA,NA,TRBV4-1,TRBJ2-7,CASSQDRGYEQYF,TGCGCCAGCAGCCAAGACAGGGGCTACGAGCAGTACTTC
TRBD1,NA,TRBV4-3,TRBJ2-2,CASSQGQGVWSTGELFF,TGCGCCAGCAGCCAAGGACAGGGGGTTTGGAGCACCGGGGAGCTGTTTTTT
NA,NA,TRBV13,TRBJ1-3,CASTRRAGNTIYF,TGTGCCAGCACCCGCCGGGCTGGAAACACCATATATTTT
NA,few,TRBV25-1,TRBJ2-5,CASAQPQETQYF,TGTGCCAGCGCGCAGCCTCAAGAGACCCAGTACTTC
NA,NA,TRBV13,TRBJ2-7,CASSLPTGRNYEQYF,TGTGCCAGCAGCCTCCCCACGGGACGGAACTACGAGCAGTACTTC
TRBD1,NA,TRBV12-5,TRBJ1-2,CASGFGQGNYGYTF,TGTGCTAGTGGTTTTGGACAGGGGAACTATGGCTACACCTTC
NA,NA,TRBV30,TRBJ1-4,CAWSVGTTNEKLFF,TGTGCCTGGAGTGTGGGGACGACTAATGAAAAACTGTTTTTT
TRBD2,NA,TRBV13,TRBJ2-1,CASSAAILAGGYNEQFF,TGTGCCAGCAGCGCCGCGATACTAGCGGGGGGGTACAATGAGCAGTTCTTC
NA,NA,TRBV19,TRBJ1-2,CASSINRQSIYGYTF,TGTGCCAGTAGTATTAATAGACAGTCCATCTATGGCTACACCTTC
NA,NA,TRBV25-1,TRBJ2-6,CASSSPGANVLTF,TGTGCCAGCAGCTCCCCGGGGGCCAACGTCCTGACTTTC
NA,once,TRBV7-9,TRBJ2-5,CASSLAGGSSETQYF,TGTGCCAGCAGCTTAGCGGGTGGGTCGAGTGAGACCCAGTACTTC
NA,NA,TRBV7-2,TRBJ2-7,CASSLVGQGLIHEQYF,TGTGCCAGCAGCTTAGTCGGCCAGGGGTTGATCCACGAGCAGTACTTC
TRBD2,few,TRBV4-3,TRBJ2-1,CASSLAGGVPNEQFF,TGCGCCAGCAGCCTAGCGGGGGGTGTTCCCAATGAGCAGTTCTTC
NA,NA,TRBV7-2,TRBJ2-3,CASSNWATTDTQYF,TGTGCCAGCAGCAATTGGGCGACCACAGATACGCAGTATTTT
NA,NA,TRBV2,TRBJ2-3,CASSAGRQSTDTQYF,TGTGCCAGCAGCGCGGGACGGCAGAGCACAGATACGCAGTATTTT
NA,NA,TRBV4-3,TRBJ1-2,CASSQERSGGFLYGYTF,TGCGCCAGCAGCCAAGAGCGATCCGGGGGCTTCCTATATGGCTACACCTTC
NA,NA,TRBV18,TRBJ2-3,CASSPPRSLTDTQYF,TGTGCCAGCTCACCGCCTCGCTCCCTCACAGATACGCAGTATTTT
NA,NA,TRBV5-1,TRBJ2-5,CASRAQGAEETQYF,TGCGCCAGCCGCGCACAGGGAGCGGAAGAGACCCAGTACTTC
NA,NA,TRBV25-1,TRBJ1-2,CASSEYGQSYGYTF,TGTGCCAGCAGTGAATATGGCCAGAGCTATGGCTACACCTTC
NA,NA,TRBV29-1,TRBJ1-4,CSVLRGWAENEKLFF,TGCAGCGTCCTACGAGGGTGGGCCGAGAATGAAAAACTGTTTTTT
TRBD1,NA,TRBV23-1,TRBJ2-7,CASSLNHRGLYEQYF,TGCGCCAGCAGTCTGAACCACAGGGGGCTCTACGAGCAGTACTTC
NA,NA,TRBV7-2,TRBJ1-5,CASSVLGRPQHF,TGTGCCAGCAGCGTATTGGGTCGTCCCCAGCATTTT